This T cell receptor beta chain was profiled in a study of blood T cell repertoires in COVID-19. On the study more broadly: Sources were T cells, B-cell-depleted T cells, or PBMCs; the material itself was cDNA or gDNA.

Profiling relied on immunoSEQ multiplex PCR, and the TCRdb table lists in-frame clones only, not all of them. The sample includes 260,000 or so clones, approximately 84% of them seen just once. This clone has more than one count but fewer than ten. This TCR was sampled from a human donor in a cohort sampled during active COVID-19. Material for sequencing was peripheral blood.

The DNA for the CDR3 is TGTGCCAGCAGCTTAAGGAGAACTGAAGCTTTCTTT. Encoded protein: CASSLRRTEAFF. The chain is built from TRBV7-9 and TRBJ1-1; D not certain. This CDR3 has 12 residues. The V end lost 2 bases, the J end lost 5 bases, and 6 bases lay between the germline ends. Germline V gene sequence: CDR1 SEHNR, CDR2 FQNEAQ (reference sequence).